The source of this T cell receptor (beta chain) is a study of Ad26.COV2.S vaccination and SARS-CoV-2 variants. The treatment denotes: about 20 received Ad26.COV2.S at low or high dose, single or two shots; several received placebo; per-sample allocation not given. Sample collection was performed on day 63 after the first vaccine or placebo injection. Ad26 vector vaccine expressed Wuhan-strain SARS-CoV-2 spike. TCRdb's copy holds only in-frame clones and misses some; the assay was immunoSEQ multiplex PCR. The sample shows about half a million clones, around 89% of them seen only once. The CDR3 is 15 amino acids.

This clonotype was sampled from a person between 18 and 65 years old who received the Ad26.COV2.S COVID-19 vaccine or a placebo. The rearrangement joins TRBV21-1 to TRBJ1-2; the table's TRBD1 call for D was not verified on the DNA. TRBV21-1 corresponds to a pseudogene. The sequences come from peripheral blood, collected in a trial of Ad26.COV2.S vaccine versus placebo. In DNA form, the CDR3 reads TGTGCCAGCAGCAAAGGGAAAGGGGGAGACTATGGCTACACCTTC. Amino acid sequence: CASSKGKGGDYGYTF.